This T cell receptor (beta chain) was sequenced for a study of blood T cell repertoires in COVID-19. Sequencing was performed with immunoSEQ multiplex PCR; in TCRdb, only in-frame clones are kept and a portion is missing. The table records 230,000 or so clones, 80% to 85% of them present only once. Trimming left V 4 bases short and J 5 bases short, with 14 bases between. CDR1 is SQVTM, CDR2 ANQGSEA, per germline. The CDR3 extends over 13 amino acids. This TCR derives from a man between 45 and 60 years old with active or convalescent COVID-19. This sequence joins TRBV29-1 and TRBJ1-2; D call uncertain. Specimen: peripheral blood. The CDR3 DNA sequence: TGCAGCGTTGGGGGAGGAGTCGGGTATGGCTACACCTTC. Translated: CSVGGGVGYGYTF.